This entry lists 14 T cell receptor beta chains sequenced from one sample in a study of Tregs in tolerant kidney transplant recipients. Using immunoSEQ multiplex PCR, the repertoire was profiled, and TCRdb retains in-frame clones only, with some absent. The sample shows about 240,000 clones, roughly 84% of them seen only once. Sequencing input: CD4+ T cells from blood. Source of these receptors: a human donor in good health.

Here the CDR3 reads CASLPGQSSGELFF. The CDR3 DNA reads TGTGCCAGCTTGCCGGGACAGAGTTCCGGGGAGCTGTTTTTT. This chain joins TRBV18 and TRBJ2-2; 7 bases align to TRBD1. Germline lookup yields CDR1 KGHSH and CDR2 LQKENI. This CDR3 region has 14 residues. Germline trimming cut 7 bases from V and 6 bases from J; bases unmatched to any gene: 8.

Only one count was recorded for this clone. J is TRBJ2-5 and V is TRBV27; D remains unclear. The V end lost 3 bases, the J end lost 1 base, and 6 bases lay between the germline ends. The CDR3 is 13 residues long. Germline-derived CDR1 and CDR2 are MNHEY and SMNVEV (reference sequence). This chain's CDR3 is CASSFRAQETQYF. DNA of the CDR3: TGTGCCAGCAGTTTTCGGGCCCAAGAGACCCAGTACTTC.

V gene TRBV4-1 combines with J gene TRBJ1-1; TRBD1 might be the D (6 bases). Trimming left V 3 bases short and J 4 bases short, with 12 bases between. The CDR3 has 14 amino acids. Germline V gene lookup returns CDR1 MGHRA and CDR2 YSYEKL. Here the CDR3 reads CASSQGDTGTEAFF. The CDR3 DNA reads TGCGCCAGCAGCCAGGGGGACACCGGCACTGAAGCTTTCTTT.

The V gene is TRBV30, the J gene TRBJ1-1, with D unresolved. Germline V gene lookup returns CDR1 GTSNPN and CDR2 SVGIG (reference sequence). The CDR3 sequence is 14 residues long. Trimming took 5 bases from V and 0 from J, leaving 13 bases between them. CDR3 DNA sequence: TGTGCCTGGCGAACCGACCACATGAACACTGAAGCTTTCTTT. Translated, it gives CAWRTDHMNTEAFF.

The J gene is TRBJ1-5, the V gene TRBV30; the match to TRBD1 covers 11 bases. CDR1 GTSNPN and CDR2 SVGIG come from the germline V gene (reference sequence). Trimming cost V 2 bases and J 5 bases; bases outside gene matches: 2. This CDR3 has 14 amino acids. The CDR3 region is CAWSWTGGDQPQHF. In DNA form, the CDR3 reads TGTGCCTGGAGTTGGACAGGGGGCGATCAGCCCCAGCATTTT.

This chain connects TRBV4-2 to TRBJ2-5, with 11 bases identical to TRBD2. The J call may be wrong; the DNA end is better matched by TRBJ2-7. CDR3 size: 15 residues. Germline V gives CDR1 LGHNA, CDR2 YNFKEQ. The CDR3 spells CASSQRLAGSYEQYF. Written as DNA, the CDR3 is TGTGCCAGCAGCCAAAGACTAGCGGGAAGTTACGAGCAGTACTTC.

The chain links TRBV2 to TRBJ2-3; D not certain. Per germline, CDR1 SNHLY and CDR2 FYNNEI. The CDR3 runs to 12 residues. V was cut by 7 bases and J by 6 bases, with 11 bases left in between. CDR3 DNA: TGTGCCAGCACTGCCCAAGGGGATACGCAGTATTTT. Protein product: CASTAQGDTQYF.

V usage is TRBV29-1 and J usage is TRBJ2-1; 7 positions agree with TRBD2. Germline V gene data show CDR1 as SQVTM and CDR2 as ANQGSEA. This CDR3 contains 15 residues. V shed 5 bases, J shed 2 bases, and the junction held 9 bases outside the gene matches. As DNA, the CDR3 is TGCAGCGTTTTACGACTAGCCAAGACCTACAATGAGCAGTTCTTC. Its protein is CSVLRLAKTYNEQFF.

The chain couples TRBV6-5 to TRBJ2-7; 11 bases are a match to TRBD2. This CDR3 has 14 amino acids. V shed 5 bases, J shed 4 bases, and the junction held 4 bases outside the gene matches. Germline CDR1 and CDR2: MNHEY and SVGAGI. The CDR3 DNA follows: TGTGCCAGCAGTGATGCTAGCGGGAGGTACGAGCAGTACTTC. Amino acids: CASSDASGRYEQYF.

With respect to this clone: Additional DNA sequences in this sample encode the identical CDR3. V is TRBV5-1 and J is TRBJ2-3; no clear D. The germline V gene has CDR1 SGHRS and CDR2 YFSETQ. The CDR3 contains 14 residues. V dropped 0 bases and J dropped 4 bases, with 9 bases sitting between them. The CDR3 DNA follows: TGCGCCAGCAGCTTGGGGGGATCCTCAGATACGCAGTATTTT. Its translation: CASSLGGSSDTQYF.

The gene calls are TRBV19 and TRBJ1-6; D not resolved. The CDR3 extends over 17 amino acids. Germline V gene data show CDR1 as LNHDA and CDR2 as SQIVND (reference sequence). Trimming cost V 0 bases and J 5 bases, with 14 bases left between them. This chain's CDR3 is CASSIEVYSANNSPLHF. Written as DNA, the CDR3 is TGTGCCAGTAGTATAGAAGTCTACTCGGCGAATAATTCACCCCTCCACTTT. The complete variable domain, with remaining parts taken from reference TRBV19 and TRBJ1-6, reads DGGITQSPKYLFRKEGQNVTLSCEQNLNHDAMYWYRQDPGQGLRLIYYSQIVNDFQKGDIAEGYSVSREKKESFPLTVTSAQKNPTAFYLCASSIEVYSANNSPLHFGNGTRLTVT.

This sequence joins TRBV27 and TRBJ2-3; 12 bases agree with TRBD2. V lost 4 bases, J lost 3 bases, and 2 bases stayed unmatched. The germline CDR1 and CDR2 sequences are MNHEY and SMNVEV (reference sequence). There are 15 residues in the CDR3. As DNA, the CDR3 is TGTGCCAGCAGTTCGGGACTAGCGGGTACAGATACGCAGTATTTT. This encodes CASSSGLAGTDTQYF.

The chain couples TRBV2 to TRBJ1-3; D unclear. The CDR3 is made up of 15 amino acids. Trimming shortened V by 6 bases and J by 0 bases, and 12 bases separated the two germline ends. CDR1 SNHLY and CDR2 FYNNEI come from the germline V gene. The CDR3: CASRAGQASGNTIYF. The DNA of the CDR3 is TGTGCCAGCAGGGCCGGGCAGGCCTCTGGAAACACCATATATTTT.

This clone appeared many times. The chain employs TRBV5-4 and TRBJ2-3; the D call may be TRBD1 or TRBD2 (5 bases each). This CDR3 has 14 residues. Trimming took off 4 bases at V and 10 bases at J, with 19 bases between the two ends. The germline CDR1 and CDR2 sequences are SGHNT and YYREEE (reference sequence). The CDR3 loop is CASSQGPTSVAQYF. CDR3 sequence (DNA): TGTGCCAGCAGCCAGGGACCTACCTCCGTTGCGCAGTATTTT.